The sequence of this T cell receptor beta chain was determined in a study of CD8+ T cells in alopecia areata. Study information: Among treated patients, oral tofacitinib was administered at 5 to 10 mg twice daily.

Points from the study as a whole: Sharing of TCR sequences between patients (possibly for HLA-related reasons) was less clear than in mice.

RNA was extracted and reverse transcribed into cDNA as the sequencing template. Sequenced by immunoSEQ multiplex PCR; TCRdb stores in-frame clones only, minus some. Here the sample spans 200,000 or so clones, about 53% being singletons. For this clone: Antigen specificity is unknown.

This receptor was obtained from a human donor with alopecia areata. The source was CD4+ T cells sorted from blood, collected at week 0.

The DNA of the CDR3 is TGCAGCGTAGCCGGGCCGATGAACACTGAAGCTTTCTTT. It specifies CSVAGPMNTEAFF. The chain recombines TRBV29-1 with TRBJ1-1; D ambiguous. This CDR3 comprises 13 residues. Trimming removed 6 bases from V and 0 bases from J, with 11 bases in between. The germline V gene encodes CDR1 SQVTM and CDR2 ANQGSEA. Complete variable domain (other parts from reference TRBV29-1 and TRBJ1-1): SAVISQKPSRDICQRGTSLTIQCQVDSQVTMMFWYRQQPGQSLTLIATANQGSEATYESGFVIDKFPISRPNLTFSTLTVSNMSPEDSSIYLCSVAGPMNTEAFFGQGTRLTVV.